What follows are 2 T cell receptor beta chains derived from one specimen sequenced in a study of technical replicates of blood from several donors. Profiled with immunoSEQ multiplex PCR; TCRdb holds only in-frame clones, not every one. This table holds about 80,000 clones, almost 99% found once. Material: T cells isolated from PBMCs. The origin of the receptors is a human donor in good health.

The chain joins TRBV5-1 to TRBJ1-1, with D perhaps TRBD1 (5 bases). Germline-derived CDR1 and CDR2 are SGHRS and YFSETQ. The CDR3 spans 13 residues. V lost 4 bases and J 5 bases, leaving 12 bases between the germline ends. The CDR3 nucleotides are TGCGCCAGCAGCCTTTCAGGGAGGACTGAAGCTTTCTTT. Amino acid sequence: CASSLSGRTEAFF. The full variable domain, completed using reference TRBV5-1 and TRBJ1-1, is KAGVTQTPRYLIKTRGQQVTLSCSPISGHRSVSWYQQTPGQGLQFLFEYFSETQRNKGNFPGRFSGRQFSNSRSEMNVSTLELGDSALYLCASSLSGRTEAFFGQGTRLTVV.

Remarks on this clone: Other DNA sequences in this sample translate to the same CDR3. This chain links TRBV27 with TRBJ1-1, with a possible D match to TRBD1 (6 bases). CDR3 length equals 14 residues. The ends were cut back, 7 bases at V and 2 bases at J, with 14 bases in the middle. The germline CDR1 and CDR2 sequences are MNHEY and SMNVEV (reference sequence). The DNA of the CDR3 is TGTGCCAGCACCCCTGGGGGGGGCAACACTGAAGCTTTCTTT. Residues: CASTPGGGNTEAFF.